A selection of T cell receptor beta chains follows, all from one sample in a study of early T cells in non-severe SARS-CoV-2 infection. TCRdb fed the 5' RACE reads into MiXCR, producing one record per CDR3 protein. The sample yields about 76,000 distinct CDR3 sequences, about a sixth seen once. Sequenced: whole blood. These receptors originate from an adult who was a healthcare worker with PCR-confirmed SARS-CoV-2 infection or an uninfected control (not recorded which). Each CDR3 is given with its conserved first and last residue. A D gene is named only where the DNA matches it firmly. The size of a clone is reported for some rows only, either as once, few or many, or as a class for expanded clones.

abundance: -; d_gene: TRBD1; j_gene: TRBJ2-5; v_gene: TRBV12-3/TRBV12-4; CDR3nt: TGTGCCAGCAGCCGGACAGGCTCACAAGAGACCCAGTACTTC; CDR3aa: CASSRTGSQETQYF
abundance: -; d_gene: -; j_gene: TRBJ2-7; v_gene: TRBV27; CDR3nt: TGTGCCAGCAGCTTTGGGGACGAGCAGTACTTC; CDR3aa: CASSFGDEQYF
abundance: few; d_gene: -; j_gene: TRBJ1-2; v_gene: TRBV5-5; CDR3nt: TGTGCCAGCAGCTCCCCGACAGGCACCAGTTTCGGGGACACCTTC; CDR3aa: CASSSPTGTSFGDTF
abundance: -; d_gene: -; j_gene: TRBJ2-1; v_gene: TRBV20-1; CDR3nt: TGCAGTGCTGTCAGGGGAGGGCCTGGTGAGCAGTTCTTC; CDR3aa: CSAVRGGPGEQFF
abundance: -; d_gene: TRBD2; j_gene: TRBJ2-7; v_gene: TRBV27; CDR3nt: TGTGCCAGCAGTTTATCTCCCGGACTAGCCTACGAGCAGTACTTC; CDR3aa: CASSLSPGLAYEQYF
abundance: few; d_gene: -; j_gene: TRBJ2-7; v_gene: TRBV20-1; CDR3nt: TGCAGTAGTAACGGTGGGACGGGACCGAGGGAGCAGTACTTC; CDR3aa: CSSNGGTGPREQYF
abundance: -; d_gene: -; j_gene: TRBJ2-5; v_gene: TRBV28; CDR3nt: TGTGCCAGCACGGTGTGGGGGCGAGAGACCCAGTACTTC; CDR3aa: CASTVWGRETQYF
abundance: many; d_gene: TRBD2; j_gene: TRBJ2-1; v_gene: TRBV7-8; CDR3nt: TGTGCCAGCAGCTCTAGCGGGAGATACAATGAGCAGTTCTTC; CDR3aa: CASSSSGRYNEQFF
abundance: once; d_gene: TRBD2; j_gene: TRBJ2-7; v_gene: TRBV4-2; CDR3nt: TGTGCCAGCAGCCAATCGATAAGGTCTAGCGGGAGCTACGAGCAGTACTTC; CDR3aa: CASSQSIRSSGSYEQYF
abundance: -; d_gene: TRBD2; j_gene: TRBJ2-1; v_gene: TRBV11-3; CDR3nt: TGTGCCAGCAGCTTAGGTGGGAGGGCCAATAATGAGCAGTTCTTC; CDR3aa: CASSLGGRANNEQFF
abundance: -; d_gene: -; j_gene: TRBJ2-1; v_gene: TRBV11-2; CDR3nt: TGTGCCAGCAGCTTAGAAAGGTCGAATGAGCAGTTCTTC; CDR3aa: CASSLERSNEQFF
abundance: -; d_gene: TRBD2; j_gene: TRBJ2-7; v_gene: TRBV5-5; CDR3nt: TGTGCCAGCAGCTCCCGGGGAGGGCCGTGGGAGCAGTACTTC; CDR3aa: CASSSRGGPWEQYF
abundance: many; d_gene: TRBD1; j_gene: TRBJ1-2; v_gene: TRBV6-2/TRBV6-3; CDR3nt: TGTGCCAGCAGCCCAAGGACAGGGGGCTATGGCTACACCTTC; CDR3aa: CASSPRTGGYGYTF
abundance: once; d_gene: -; j_gene: TRBJ2-3; v_gene: TRBV20-1; CDR3nt: TGCAGCAGCGAACCCCTCCGGCGGTGGACAGATACGCAGTATTTT; CDR3aa: CSSEPLRRWTDTQYF
abundance: many; d_gene: -; j_gene: TRBJ1-2; v_gene: TRBV30; CDR3nt: TGTGCCTGGGAGGACTGGGGCCCTGGCTACACCTTC; CDR3aa: CAWEDWGPGYTF
abundance: few; d_gene: TRBD1; j_gene: TRBJ2-1; v_gene: TRBV28; CDR3nt: TGTGCCAGCAGTTTTGTCTTTAACAGGGGCTATGAGCAGTTCTTC; CDR3aa: CASSFVFNRGYEQFF
abundance: few; d_gene: -; j_gene: TRBJ2-1; v_gene: TRBV29-1; CDR3nt: TGCAGCGCCTCCTTTCAGGACAATGAGCAGTTCTTC; CDR3aa: CSASFQDNEQFF
abundance: few; d_gene: -; j_gene: TRBJ1-1; v_gene: TRBV7-9; CDR3nt: TGTGCCAGCAGCTTAGGCGGATCGCCTGAAGCTTTCTTT; CDR3aa: CASSLGGSPEAFF
abundance: many; d_gene: TRBD2; j_gene: TRBJ2-1; v_gene: TRBV4-1; CDR3nt: TGCGCCAGCAGCCAAGATGCCCTCGACCGTTTAGCGGGAGGCGGCAATGAGCAGTTCTTC; CDR3aa: CASSQDALDRLAGGGNEQFF
abundance: -; d_gene: -; j_gene: TRBJ1-5; v_gene: TRBV2; CDR3nt: TGTGCCAGCAGGGACAGCACAACTCAGCCCCAGCATTTT; CDR3aa: CASRDSTTQPQHF
abundance: few; d_gene: -; j_gene: TRBJ1-2; v_gene: TRBV12-3/TRBV12-4; CDR3nt: TGTGCCAGCAGTAAGGGCATCTATGGCTACACCTTC; CDR3aa: CASSKGIYGYTF
abundance: few; d_gene: -; j_gene: TRBJ2-1; v_gene: TRBV19; CDR3nt: TGTGCCAGTAGTATTTTAGCATCGTACAATGAGCAGTTCTTC; CDR3aa: CASSILASYNEQFF
abundance: -; d_gene: TRBD1; j_gene: TRBJ1-3; v_gene: TRBV29-1; CDR3nt: TGCAGCGTTCTGACAGGGCCTGGAAACACCATATATTTT; CDR3aa: CSVLTGPGNTIYF
abundance: many; d_gene: -; j_gene: TRBJ2-3; v_gene: TRBV19; CDR3nt: TGTGCCAGTACCTCGGTGGAGGTTGCAGATACGCAGTATTTT; CDR3aa: CASTSVEVADTQYF
abundance: -; d_gene: -; j_gene: TRBJ2-1; v_gene: TRBV4-1; CDR3nt: TGCGCCAGCAGCGGGGGGAGCTCCTACAATGAGCAGTTCTTC; CDR3aa: CASSGGSSYNEQFF
abundance: many; d_gene: -; j_gene: TRBJ1-2; v_gene: TRBV5-5; CDR3nt: TGTGCCAGCAGCTCTGGGTGGAGGCCGGGACTCTATGGCTACACCTTC; CDR3aa: CASSSGWRPGLYGYTF
abundance: many; d_gene: TRBD1; j_gene: TRBJ1-1; v_gene: TRBV29-1; CDR3nt: TGCAGCGTTGAGGTCCCACAGGGGGTGATGAACACTGAAGCTTTCTTT; CDR3aa: CSVEVPQGVMNTEAFF
abundance: -; d_gene: -; j_gene: TRBJ2-1; v_gene: TRBV5-1; CDR3nt: TGCGCCAGCAGTGATACAGATCGGGGCTACAATGAGCAGTTCTTC; CDR3aa: CASSDTDRGYNEQFF
abundance: -; d_gene: -; j_gene: TRBJ2-7; v_gene: TRBV7-8; CDR3nt: TGTGCCAGCAGCCTCGGTGCGAAGACCTACGAGCAGTACTTC; CDR3aa: CASSLGAKTYEQYF
abundance: few; d_gene: TRBD1; j_gene: TRBJ1-6; v_gene: TRBV6-5; CDR3nt: TGTGCCAGCAGCCGACAGGGCGGAGGTTCACCCCTCCACTTT; CDR3aa: CASSRQGGGSPLHF
abundance: few; d_gene: -; j_gene: TRBJ1-2; v_gene: TRBV7-9; CDR3nt: TGTGCCAGCAGCCCAATGGCGGGGGAGGGCTACACCTTC; CDR3aa: CASSPMAGEGYTF
abundance: many; d_gene: -; j_gene: TRBJ2-6; v_gene: TRBV28; CDR3nt: TGTGCCAGCTCTCAGCTTGTCGCCAACGTCCTGACTTTC; CDR3aa: CASSQLVANVLTF
abundance: few; d_gene: -; j_gene: TRBJ2-7; v_gene: TRBV6-1; CDR3nt: TGTGCCAGCAACTTCTACGAGCAGTACTTC; CDR3aa: CASNFYEQYF
abundance: -; d_gene: -; j_gene: TRBJ2-1; v_gene: TRBV7-9; CDR3nt: TGTGCCAGCAGCCCCGGGACCTACAATGAGCAGTTCTTC; CDR3aa: CASSPGTYNEQFF
abundance: -; d_gene: -; j_gene: TRBJ1-3; v_gene: TRBV28; CDR3nt: TGTGCCAGCAAAATTAATGGAAACACCATATATTTT; CDR3aa: CASKINGNTIYF
abundance: many; d_gene: -; j_gene: TRBJ2-5; v_gene: TRBV5-6; CDR3nt: TGTGCCAGCAGCTTGGCCGGGGCAGGGCCGAACTTC; CDR3aa: CASSLAGAGPNF
abundance: few; d_gene: -; j_gene: TRBJ2-3; v_gene: TRBV12-3/TRBV12-4; CDR3nt: TGTGCCAGCAGACCTCCGTTCGTCGTAGATACGCAGTATTTT; CDR3aa: CASRPPFVVDTQYF
abundance: -; d_gene: TRBD2; j_gene: TRBJ2-1; v_gene: TRBV19; CDR3nt: TGTGCCAGTAGTATAGGGCGGGGGAGCCTCAATGAGCAGTTCTTC; CDR3aa: CASSIGRGSLNEQFF
abundance: few; d_gene: TRBD1; j_gene: TRBJ2-7; v_gene: TRBV7-9; CDR3nt: TGTGCCAGCAGCTTAGGACAGGGCAGGTACGAGCAGTACTTC; CDR3aa: CASSLGQGRYEQYF
abundance: -; d_gene: -; j_gene: TRBJ2-5; v_gene: TRBV11-2; CDR3nt: TGTGCCAGCAGCTTAGAAACACTTCAAGAGACCCAGTACTTC; CDR3aa: CASSLETLQETQYF